Sequencing of this T cell receptor beta chain was carried out in a study of OX40 agonist ivuxolimab in advanced cancers. Blood samples were obtained at baseline, cycle 4 day 1, and cycle 7 day 1. Profiling relied on immunoSEQ multiplex PCR, and the TCRdb table lists in-frame clones only, not all of them. The repertoire holds about 48,000 clones, with about 86% as singletons. The sample here was CD4+ or CD8+ T cells sorted from blood, taken in a trial of the OX40 agonist ivuxolimab. This receptor was obtained from an adult with an advanced solid tumor such as melanoma, head and neck, liver or kidney cancer.

The CDR3 sequence: CASSLSLGYGYTF. DNA of the CDR3: TGTGCCAGCAGTTTATCGCTTGGGTATGGCTACACCTTC. V is TRBV27 and J is TRBJ1-2, with D unresolved. CDR3 length: 13 amino acids. Germline loops: CDR1 MNHEY, CDR2 SMNVEV (reference sequence). V was clipped by 0 bases and J by 5 bases, with 7 bases between them.